The sequence of this T cell receptor beta chain was determined in a study of control samples from healthy donors and cancer patients (dated by TCRdb to the early 2020s). The library was prepared using the immunoSEQ multiplex PCR assay. In TCRdb, the immuneACCESS table is reduced to in-frame sequences with V and J assigned. These tables do not hold every clone; where another copy was compared, an unresolved V gene accounts for under half, and the others remain unexplained. The sample records approximately 3,000 clones, 90% to 95% of which are singletons. The ten largest clones add up to around 33% of the sample. V is clipped by 2 bases and J by 4 bases, and the sequence between their germline boundaries is 14 bases long. The germline V gene specifies MNHNS as CDR1 and SASEGT as CDR2. From the cysteine up to the phenylalanine, the CDR3 has a length of 15 residues. The read is trimmed to its CDR3 DNA, 45 bases read in frame from base 1.

About this clone: This receptor's antigen is unknown. No base-level quality is on record; no much larger clone is a single base apart. This sample includes further DNA sequences coding for the same CDR3.

Rearrangement joined TRBV6-1 to TRBJ1-2; the D gene is unclear. The sample taken for sequencing was PBMCs. This clonotype was obtained from a man between 65 and 80 years old with lung cancer. CDR3 loop: CASSETGQPRYGYTF. The DNA sequence is TGTGCCAGCAGTGAAACCGGGCAGCCCCGCTATGGCTACACCTTC.